This entry describes one T cell receptor beta chain. The target of this receptor is not known. No qualities accompany the bases; no much larger clone lies one base away. This sample is part of a study of blood T cell repertoires in COVID-19 (dated by TCRdb to about 2020). With regard to the full study: Samples from collaborators originated in the United States, Italy and Spain and spanned both the acute and convalescent phases of COVID-19. Samples came from the ongoing ImmuneRACE study (first 160 participants) plus 1,254 subjects from 6 global collaborators. The repertoires were released in a freely available public database meant as a resource for research on the immune response to SARS-CoV-2. Where available, HLA class I and class II types were taken from metadata supplied by the sample provider and were not determined by assay-based typing. Nearly every sample came with metadata listing a de-identified subject ID, COVID-19 status, age in years and sex. Deeply sampled blood TCRbeta repertoires from subjects exposed to, actively infected with, or recovered from COVID-19 were included in the dataset. The prospective study material was composed of cDNA or gDNA derived from T cells, B-cell-depleted T cells, or PBMCs. The full study reports these points: The amount of clinical and demographic metadata varied by source and participant and was provided uncurated.

Each collaborating institution followed its own protocols to collect whole blood in K2EDTA tubes. For TCRbeta analysis, collaborators shipped samples in one of three forms: frozen whole blood, isolated PBMCs, or DNA extracted from either of those sample types. TCRbeta CDR3 regions were amplified from genomic DNA using the immunoSEQ Assay, a bias-controlled multiplex PCR. The authors' pipeline ran thus. Within the assay, amplification of reference gene primers was used to estimate how many nucleated cells each sample contained. To quantify the absolute abundance of each unique TCRbeta CDR3 rearrangement, sequence reads were collapsed and filtered. For each sample, productive Simpson clonality was calculated as the square root of Simpson's diversity index across productive rearrangements. The immuneACCESS repertoire file appears here via TCRdb, limited to in-frame rearrangements. These files lack a portion of the clones; in checked studies, under half of the deficit traces to unresolved V genes, and the cause of the others is not known. That table gives V, J and clone size, and the DNA gave D and trimming. The sample table records 70,000 or so clones; around nine tenths of these occur just once. The ten largest clonotypes hold approximately 8% of the sample.

The receptor comes from a human donor in a cohort sampled during active COVID-19. Material: peripheral blood.

The CDR3 is CASSLQGLLYNEQFF. The sequenced DNA: TGTGCCAGCAGCCTACAGGGCCTACTCTACAATGAGCAGTTCTTC. The rearrangement joined TRBV28 to TRBJ2-1; TRBD1 is a possible D gene, resting on 6 matching bases. Sequences MDHEN (CDR1) and SYDVKM (CDR2) are obtained from the germline V gene. The CDR3 sequence holds 15 residues, the cysteine and phenylalanine included. Only the CDR3 part of the read is kept: 45 bases, read in frame from the first base. At the junction V is shortened by 6 bases and J by 3 bases, with 15 bases in between.